Listed below are T cell receptor beta chains from one sample, sequenced in a study of graft-versus-host responses after intestinal transplantation. Produced via immunoSEQ multiplex PCR; TCRdb's table is partial and in-frame only. The sample includes 15,000 to 20,000 clones, approximately 35% of them seen just once. This sample comprised alloreactive CD4+ T cells from a mixed lymphocyte reaction culture, obtained before transplantation. These receptors all stem from a human patient who was an organ donor for intestinal transplantation. CDR3s include the opening cysteine and the closing phenylalanine or tryptophan. A D gene is named only where the DNA matches it firmly. Some rows have no size entry. The others give once, few or many, or a class for an expanded clone.

D: -; size: few; J: TRBJ2-7; V: TRBV20-1; DNA: TGCAGTGCTATGACAGGTTACGAGCAGTACTTC; CDR3: CSAMTGYEQYF
D: -; size: few; J: TRBJ2-7; V: TRBV29-1; DNA: TGCAGCGTGGGACACACCTACGAGCAGTACTTC; CDR3: CSVGHTYEQYF
D: -; size: -; J: TRBJ2-3; V: TRBV21-1; DNA: TGTGCCAGCAGCAAAGTAGGGAGTTCGAGCACAGATACGCAGTATTTT; CDR3: CASSKVGSSSTDTQYF
D: -; size: -; J: TRBJ2-1; V: TRBV5-1; DNA: TGCGCCAGCAGCTTGGCCGCGACAGGTTTCAACAATGAGCAGTTCTTC; CDR3: CASSLAATGFNNEQFF
D: -; size: -; J: TRBJ2-3; V: TRBV5-1; DNA: TGCGCCAGCAGCTACGGACAGTCCCCAGATACGCAGTATTTT; CDR3: CASSYGQSPDTQYF
D: -; size: -; J: TRBJ2-5; V: TRBV5-1; DNA: TGCGCCAGCAGCTTGTCCTACCTAGCTGGCGAGACCCAGTACTTC; CDR3: CASSLSYLAGETQYF
D: -; size: few; J: TRBJ1-2; V: TRBV5-5; DNA: TGTGCCAGCAGCCCCAGCTCTAACTATGGCTACACCTTC; CDR3: CASSPSSNYGYTF
D: -; size: few; J: TRBJ1-5; V: TRBV7-2; DNA: TGTGCCAGCAGCTTGATAGGAAGCAATCAGCCCCAGCATTTT; CDR3: CASSLIGSNQPQHF
D: TRBD2; size: -; J: TRBJ2-2; V: TRBV4-2; DNA: TGTGCCAGCAGCTTGGGACGGGAGGGTACCGGGGAGCTGTTTTTT; CDR3: CASSLGREGTGELFF
D: TRBD2; size: -; J: TRBJ2-1; V: TRBV25-1; DNA: TGTGCCAGCAGTGATCTTAGCGGGAGTTGGTACAATGAGCAGTTCTTC; CDR3: CASSDLSGSWYNEQFF
D: -; size: few; J: TRBJ1-1; V: TRBV10-3; DNA: TGTGCCATCAGTGAATTGGACCAAGCTTTCTTT; CDR3: CAISELDQAFF
D: -; size: -; J: TRBJ1-2; V: TRBV5-6; DNA: TGTGCCAGCAGCTTAGGAAACCGCTATGGCTACACCTTC; CDR3: CASSLGNRYGYTF
D: -; size: -; J: TRBJ1-2; V: TRBV5-1; DNA: TGCGCCAGCAGCTTGGGGGGGACTAACTATGGCTACACCTTC; CDR3: CASSLGGTNYGYTF
D: -; size: few; J: TRBJ2-4; V: TRBV6-6; DNA: TGTGCCAGCAGTTACTTTGGCGGCCTAAACATTCAGTACTTC; CDR3: CASSYFGGLNIQYF
D: -; size: few; J: TRBJ2-7; V: TRBV27; DNA: TGTGCCAGCAGTTTACAGGGCCCCTACGAGCAGTACTTC; CDR3: CASSLQGPYEQYF
D: TRBD1; size: -; J: TRBJ2-7; V: TRBV6-6; DNA: TGTGCCAGCAGGCAACAGGGGACAAGTTACGAGCAGTACTTC; CDR3: CASRQQGTSYEQYF
D: -; size: -; J: TRBJ2-3; V: TRBV28; DNA: TGTGCCAGCAGTTTTATTGGCTTTTTCTATACGCAGTATTTT; CDR3: CASSFIGFFYTQYF
D: -; size: medium-sized; J: TRBJ1-2; V: TRBV7-9; DNA: TGTGCCAGCAGCCCCCTCATGGGGGGCTACACCTTC; CDR3: CASSPLMGGYTF
D: -; size: medium-sized; J: TRBJ1-1; V: TRBV2; DNA: TGTGCCAGCAGTCTAGAGGTACCTGAAGCTTTCTTT; CDR3: CASSLEVPEAFF
D: -; size: -; J: TRBJ2-5; V: TRBV25-1; DNA: TGTGCCAGCAGTACACCGGGACAAGGTTCCAGAGAGACCCAGTACTTC; CDR3: CASSTPGQGSRETQYF
D: -; size: -; J: TRBJ2-1; V: TRBV9; DNA: TGTGCCAGCAGCCCTCTCGGCAGCTCCTACAATGAGCAGTTCTTC; CDR3: CASSPLGSSYNEQFF
D: TRBD2; size: -; J: TRBJ2-7; V: TRBV5-4; DNA: TGTGCCAGCAGGATGGCGGGGGGCTCCGAGCAGTACTTC; CDR3: CASRMAGGSEQYF
D: -; size: few; J: TRBJ2-3; V: TRBV19; DNA: TGTGCCACCAGAACAGGGTTGGCCTCAGATACGCAGTATTTT; CDR3: CATRTGLASDTQYF
D: -; size: few; J: TRBJ2-7; V: TRBV21-1; DNA: TGTGCCAGCAGCGGACCCCGGGGCGGTGGGATTACTAGCGGGAGCTACGAGCAGTACTTC; CDR3: CASSGPRGGGITSGSYEQYF
D: TRBD1; size: -; J: TRBJ2-7; V: TRBV5-8; DNA: TGTGCCAGCAGCAGAAGGGGACAGGTACCCTACGAGCAGTACTTC; CDR3: CASSRRGQVPYEQYF
D: -; size: -; J: TRBJ2-7; V: TRBV6-9; DNA: TGTGCCAGCAGTTATTGTAAACAGGGTACAGCCTCCTACGAGCAGTACTTC; CDR3: CASSYCKQGTASYEQYF
D: -; size: -; J: TRBJ2-7; V: TRBV2; DNA: TGTGCCAGCAGGGTTGGGTCCTACGAGCAGTACTTC; CDR3: CASRVGSYEQYF
D: -; size: -; J: TRBJ2-2; V: TRBV6-1; DNA: TGTGCCAGCAGTGGTCGGACTCACACCGGGGAGCTGTTTTTT; CDR3: CASSGRTHTGELFF
D: TRBD1; size: -; J: TRBJ1-2; V: TRBV28; DNA: TGTGCCAGCAGTACAGGGGGCGCGGCCTATGGCTACACCTTC; CDR3: CASSTGGAAYGYTF
D: TRBD2; size: -; J: TRBJ2-1; V: TRBV6-1; DNA: TGTGCCAGCACCATTATAGGACTAGCTTTCAATGAGCAGTTCTTC; CDR3: CASTIIGLAFNEQFF
D: -; size: -; J: TRBJ2-5; V: TRBV5-1; DNA: TGCGCCAGCACCCTATGGGGCCCCCAAGAGACCCAGTACTTC; CDR3: CASTLWGPQETQYF
D: -; size: -; J: TRBJ2-7; V: TRBV11-3; DNA: TGTGCCAGCAGCTTTACAGGGAGCTCCTACGAGCAGTACTTC; CDR3: CASSFTGSSYEQYF
D: TRBD2; size: -; J: TRBJ2-5; V: TRBV7-9; DNA: TGTGCCAGCAGCTTAGTCGTGGTAGCGGGAGAAGAGACCCAGTACTTC; CDR3: CASSLVVVAGEETQYF
D: -; size: medium-sized; J: TRBJ2-7; V: TRBV4-3; DNA: TGCGCCAGCAGCCAAGGAGGGGGCTACGAGCAGTACTTC; CDR3: CASSQGGGYEQYF
D: -; size: -; J: TRBJ2-5; V: TRBV7-2; DNA: TGTGCCAGCAGCGTCTTAAGGGGACTTCAAGAGACCCAGTACTTC; CDR3: CASSVLRGLQETQYF
D: TRBD2; size: -; J: TRBJ2-7; V: TRBV6-1; DNA: TGTGCCAGCAGTGAAGTTGGACTAGCGACTTACTACGAGCAGTACTTC; CDR3: CASSEVGLATYYEQYF
D: -; size: -; J: TRBJ2-3; V: TRBV28; DNA: TGTGCCAGCAGTTTAAGAGGAGGTACGCAGTATTTT; CDR3: CASSLRGGTQYF
D: -; size: -; J: TRBJ1-1; V: TRBV7-2; DNA: TGTGCCAGCAGCGACCGGGGGGGGCCTACTGAAGCTTTCTTT; CDR3: CASSDRGGPTEAFF
D: TRBD1; size: -; J: TRBJ2-1; V: TRBV4-2; DNA: TGTGCCAGCAGCCAAGGTCCCGGACAGGCGAAAGGTGAGCAGTTCTTC; CDR3: CASSQGPGQAKGEQFF
D: -; size: -; J: TRBJ1-4; V: TRBV30; DNA: TGTGCCTGGAGTGTAGGTCGGCTTGCAACTAATGAAAAACTGTTTTTT; CDR3: CAWSVGRLATNEKLFF
D: TRBD2; size: few; J: TRBJ2-1; V: TRBV11-2; DNA: TGTGCCAGCAGCTCGGTGGTTTCTAGCGGGAGTAATGAGCAGTTCTTC; CDR3: CASSSVVSSGSNEQFF